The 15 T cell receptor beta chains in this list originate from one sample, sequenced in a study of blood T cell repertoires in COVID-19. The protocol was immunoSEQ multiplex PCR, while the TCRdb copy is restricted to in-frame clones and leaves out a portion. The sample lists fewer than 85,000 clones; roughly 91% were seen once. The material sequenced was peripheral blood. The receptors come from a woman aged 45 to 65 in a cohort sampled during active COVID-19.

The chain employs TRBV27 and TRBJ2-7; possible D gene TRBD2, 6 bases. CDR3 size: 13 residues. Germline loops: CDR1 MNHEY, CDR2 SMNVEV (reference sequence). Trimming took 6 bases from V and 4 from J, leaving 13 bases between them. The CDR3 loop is CASRGRGRYEQYF. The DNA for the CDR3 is TGTGCCAGCAGGGGCCGAGGGAGGTACGAGCAGTACTTC.

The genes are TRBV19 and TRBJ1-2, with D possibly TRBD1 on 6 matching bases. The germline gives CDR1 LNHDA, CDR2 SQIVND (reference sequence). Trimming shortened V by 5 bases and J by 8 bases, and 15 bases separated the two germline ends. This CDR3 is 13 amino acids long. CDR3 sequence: CASSPGTPRGYTF. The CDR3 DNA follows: TGTGCCAGTAGTCCCGGGACACCAAGGGGCTACACCTTC.

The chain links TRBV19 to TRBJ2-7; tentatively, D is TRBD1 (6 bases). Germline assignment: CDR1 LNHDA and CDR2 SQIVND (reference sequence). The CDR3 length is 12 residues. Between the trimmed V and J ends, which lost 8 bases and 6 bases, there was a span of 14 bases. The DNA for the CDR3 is TGTGCCAGTGGACTCATAGGGGGCGAGCAGTACTTC. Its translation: CASGLIGGEQYF. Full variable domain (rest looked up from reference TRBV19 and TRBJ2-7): DGGITQSPKYLFRKEGQNVTLSCEQNLNHDAMYWYRQDPGQGLRLIYYSQIVNDFQKGDIAEGYSVSREKKESFPLTVTSAQKNPTAFYLCASGLIGGEQYFGPGTRLTVT.

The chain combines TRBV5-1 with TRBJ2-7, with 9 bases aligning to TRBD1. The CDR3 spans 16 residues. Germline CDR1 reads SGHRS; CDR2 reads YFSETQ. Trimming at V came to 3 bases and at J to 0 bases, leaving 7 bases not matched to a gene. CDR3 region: CASSSRGQGGSYEQYF. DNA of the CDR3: TGCGCCAGCAGCTCAAGGGGACAGGGAGGCTCCTACGAGCAGTACTTC. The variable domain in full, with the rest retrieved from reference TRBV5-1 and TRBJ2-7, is KAGVTQTPRYLIKTRGQQVTLSCSPISGHRSVSWYQQTPGQGLQFLFEYFSETQRNKGNFPGRFSGRQFSNSRSEMNVSTLELGDSALYLCASSSRGQGGSYEQYFGPGTRLTVT.

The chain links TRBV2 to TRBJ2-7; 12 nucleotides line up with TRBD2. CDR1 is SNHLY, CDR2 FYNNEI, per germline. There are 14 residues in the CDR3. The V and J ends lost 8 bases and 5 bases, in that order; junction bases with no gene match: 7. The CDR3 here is CASERTSGGHEQYF. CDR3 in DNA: TGTGCCAGCGAACGAACTAGCGGGGGGCACGAGCAGTACTTC.

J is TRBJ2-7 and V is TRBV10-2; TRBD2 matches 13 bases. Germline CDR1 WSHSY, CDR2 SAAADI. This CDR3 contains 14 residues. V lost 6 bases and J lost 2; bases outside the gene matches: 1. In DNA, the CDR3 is TGCGCCAGCAGAGGACTAGCGGGGGCCTACGAGCAGTACTTC. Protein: CASRGLAGAYEQYF.

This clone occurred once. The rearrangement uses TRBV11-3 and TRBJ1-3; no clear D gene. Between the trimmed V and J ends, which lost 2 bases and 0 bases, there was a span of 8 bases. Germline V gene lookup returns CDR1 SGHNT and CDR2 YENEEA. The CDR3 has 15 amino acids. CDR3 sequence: CASSLTASSGNTIYF. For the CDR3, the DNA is TGTGCCAGCAGCTTAACAGCATCCTCTGGAAACACCATATATTTT.

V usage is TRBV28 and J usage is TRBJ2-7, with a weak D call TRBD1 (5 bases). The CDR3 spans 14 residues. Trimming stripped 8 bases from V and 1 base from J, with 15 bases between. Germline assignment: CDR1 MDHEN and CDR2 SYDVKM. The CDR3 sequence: CASLRASPSYEQYF. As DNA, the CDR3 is TGTGCCAGCCTCAGGGCCAGTCCGTCCTACGAGCAGTACTTC.

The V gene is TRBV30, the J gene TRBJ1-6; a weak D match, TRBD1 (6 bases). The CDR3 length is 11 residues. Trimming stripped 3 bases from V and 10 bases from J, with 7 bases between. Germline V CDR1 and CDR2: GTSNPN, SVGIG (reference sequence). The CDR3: CAWSRGSPLHF. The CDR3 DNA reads TGTGCCTGGAGCAGGGGCTCACCCCTCCACTTT.

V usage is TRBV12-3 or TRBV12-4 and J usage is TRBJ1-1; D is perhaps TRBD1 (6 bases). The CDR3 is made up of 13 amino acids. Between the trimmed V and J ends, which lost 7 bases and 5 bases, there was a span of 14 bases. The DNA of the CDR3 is TGTGCCAGCAAACCGGGGGGGCGAACTGAAGCTTTCTTT. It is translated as CASKPGGRTEAFF.

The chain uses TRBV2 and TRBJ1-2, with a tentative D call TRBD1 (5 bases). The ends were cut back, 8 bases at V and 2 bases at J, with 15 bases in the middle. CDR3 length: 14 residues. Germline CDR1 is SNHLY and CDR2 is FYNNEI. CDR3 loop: CASGLGGDNYGYTF. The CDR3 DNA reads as TGTGCCAGCGGCCTGGGGGGGGACAACTATGGCTACACCTTC. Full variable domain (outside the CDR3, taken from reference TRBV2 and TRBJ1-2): EPEVTQTPSHQVTQMGQEVILRCVPISNHLYFYWYRQILGQKVEFLVSFYNNEISEKSEIFDDQFSVERPDGSNFTLKIRSTKLEDSAMYFCASGLGGDNYGYTFGSGTRLTVV.

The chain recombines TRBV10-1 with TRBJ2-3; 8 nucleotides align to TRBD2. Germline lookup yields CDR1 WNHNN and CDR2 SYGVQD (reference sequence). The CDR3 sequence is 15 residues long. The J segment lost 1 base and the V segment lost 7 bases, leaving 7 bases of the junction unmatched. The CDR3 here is CASTSREGGTDTQYF. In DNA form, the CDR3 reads TGCGCCAGCACATCCCGGGAGGGCGGCACAGATACGCAGTATTTT.

CDR3 in DNA: TGTGCCAGCAGTGCGTATGAGGAGGGCCCGAACACTGAAGCTTTCTTT. Its protein product is CASSAYEEGPNTEAFF. The chain joins TRBV6-1 to TRBJ1-1; D remains unclear. Trimming pared 4 bases from V and 1 base from J, leaving 16 bases between. The CDR3 sequence is 16 residues long. Germline V CDR1 and CDR2: MNHNS, SASEGT.

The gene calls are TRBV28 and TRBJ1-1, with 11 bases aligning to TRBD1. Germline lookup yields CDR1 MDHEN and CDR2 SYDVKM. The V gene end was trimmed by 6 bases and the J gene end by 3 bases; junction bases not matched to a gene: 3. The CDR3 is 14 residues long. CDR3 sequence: CASSPGQGDTEAFF. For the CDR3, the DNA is TGTGCCAGCAGCCCGGGACAGGGGGACACTGAAGCTTTCTTT.

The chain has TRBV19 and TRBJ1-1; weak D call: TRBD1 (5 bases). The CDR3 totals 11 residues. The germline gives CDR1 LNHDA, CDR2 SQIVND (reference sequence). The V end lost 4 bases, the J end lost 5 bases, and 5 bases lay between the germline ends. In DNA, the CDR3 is TGTGCCAGTAGTACAGGGACTGAAGCTTTCTTT. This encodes CASSTGTEAFF. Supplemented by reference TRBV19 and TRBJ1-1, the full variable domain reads DGGITQSPKYLFRKEGQNVTLSCEQNLNHDAMYWYRQDPGQGLRLIYYSQIVNDFQKGDIAEGYSVSREKKESFPLTVTSAQKNPTAFYLCASSTGTEAFFGQGTRLTVV.